The sequence of this T cell receptor beta chain was determined in a study of blood T cell repertoires in COVID-19. Background on the study: T cells, B-cell-depleted T cells, or PBMCs supplied cDNA or gDNA.

Study processing details: Amplification of reference gene primers provided the estimated nucleated cell counts. Assay used: immunoSEQ multiplex PCR; TCRdb lists only in-frame clones, some missing. V, J and clone size derive from that table, while D and trimming were established from the DNA sequence. The sample records 90,000 to 120,000 clones, about 89% being singletons. This clone turned up a few times. The CDR3 has 13 residues. V was cut by 0 bases and J by 4 bases, with 7 bases left in between. From germline, CDR1 is WSHSY and CDR2 SAAADI. The clonotype originates from a woman aged 30 to 39 with acute or convalescent COVID-19. Sequencing input: peripheral blood. This sequence joins TRBV10-2 and TRBJ2-7, with D uncertain. CDR3 nucleotides: TGCGCCAGCAGTGAGTCGACTGTTTACGAGCAGTACTTC. Translation gives CASSESTVYEQYF.